Shown below are 22 T cell receptor beta chains from a single sample sequenced in a study of cytomegalovirus exposure and HLA in healthy donors. It was with 60 Vbeta and 13 Jbeta primers that the PCR ran. Only in-frame clones appear in the TCRdb table, and some are missing; sequencing was by immunoSEQ multiplex PCR. The repertoire holds about 89,000 clones, with roughly 76% as singletons. Source material: PBMCs. These receptors came from a male donor in good health and CMV-seronegative.

V gene TRBV9 combines with J gene TRBJ2-1; TRBD1 matches 7 bases. V gave up 3 bases and J gave up 10 bases; unmatched junction bases: 7. The length of the CDR3 is 13 residues. CDR1 and CDR2 from the germline V gene are SGDLS and YYNGEE. CDR3 in amino acids: CASSEQGLREQFF. In DNA, the CDR3 is TGTGCCAGCAGCGAACAGGGGTTACGGGAGCAGTTCTTC.

The V and J genes are TRBV5-1 and TRBJ2-6; maybe TRBD1 (5 bases). Looked up from germline, CDR1 is SGHRS and CDR2 is YFSETQ. Trimming stripped 2 bases from V and 0 bases from J, with 15 bases between. The CDR3 length is 18 residues. The CDR3 bases are TGCGCCAGCAGCTTCCGGACAACACGGATCTCTGGGGCCAACGTCCTGACTTTC. Protein product: CASSFRTTRISGANVLTF.

This clone was detected only a few times. This rearrangement joins TRBV7-2 to TRBJ2-3, with 7 nucleotides matching TRBD1. The CDR3 sequence is 15 residues long. V trimming: 5 bases; J trimming: 2 bases; junction bases outside the gene matches: 7. Germline lookup yields CDR1 SGHTA and CDR2 FQGNSA. The CDR3 loop is CASSHDRVPTDTQYF. The CDR3 coding sequence is TGTGCCAGCAGCCATGACAGGGTGCCCACAGATACGCAGTATTTT.

The V gene is TRBV5-6, the J gene TRBJ1-1; a possible D gene is TRBD1 (5 bases). Trimming stripped 2 bases from V and 1 base from J, with 15 bases between. Germline loops: CDR1 SGHDT, CDR2 YYEEEE. The length of the CDR3 is 16 residues. The CDR3 loop reads CASSLAAGTRNTEAFF. The DNA of the CDR3 is TGTGCCAGCAGCTTAGCGGCCGGGACTCGGAACACTGAAGCTTTCTTT.

DNA of the CDR3: TGTGCCTGGAGTGGGCAGGGGGGATACGAGCAGTACTTC. Its protein product is CAWSGQGGYEQYF. The chain joins TRBV30 to TRBJ2-7, with D perhaps TRBD1 (7 bases). The CDR3 extends over 13 amino acids. V lost 1 base and J lost 4, with 11 bases in between. Germline values: CDR1 GTSNPN, CDR2 SVGIG (reference sequence).

The gene calls are TRBV19 and TRBJ1-4; possibly TRBD1 for D (6 bases). Trimming shortened V by 1 base and J by 4 bases, and 7 bases separated the two germline ends. This CDR3 region has 14 residues. Germline CDR1 reads LNHDA; CDR2 reads SQIVND (reference sequence). The CDR3 sequence: CASSIGRGNEKLFF. Written as DNA, the CDR3 is TGTGCCAGTAGTATAGGCAGGGGTAATGAAAAACTGTTTTTT.

The CDR3 sequence: CASSLDQGTGELFF. The CDR3, as DNA: TGTGCCAGCAGCTTGGACCAGGGGACCGGGGAGCTGTTTTTT. The rearrangement joins TRBV7-2 to TRBJ2-2; a possible D gene is TRBD1 (6 bases). V was trimmed by 3 bases and J by 5 bases, leaving 10 bases between them. This CDR3 is built from 14 residues. Germline CDR1 SGHTA, CDR2 FQGNSA.

As to this clone: A junction boundary mismatches the germline segment, possibly from a read error. The CDR3 bases are TGTGCCAGCAGCCTAGACAGATCCAACCAGGAGACCCAGTACTTC. Its translation is CASSLDRSNQETQYF. V gene TRBV5-4 combines with J gene TRBJ2-5; the D gene is possibly TRBD1 (5 bases). The CDR3 is 15 amino acids. Germline CDR1 is SGHNT and CDR2 is YYREEE (reference sequence).

This chain connects TRBV28 to TRBJ1-2; the D gene is possibly TRBD1 (5 bases). Germline V CDR1 and CDR2: MDHEN, SYDVKM. The V end was cut by 6 bases, the J end by 4 bases, with 24 bases between. The CDR3 is 17 amino acids. The CDR3 here is CASSSLVGRGAPYGYTF. In nucleotides, the CDR3 is TGTGCCAGCAGCAGCCTCGTTGGGCGTGGGGCGCCCTATGGCTACACCTTC.

V gene TRBV28 combines with J gene TRBJ1-4; 7 nucleotides match TRBD1. Losses at the gene ends were 6 bases for V and 13 bases for J; bases not matched to a gene: 17. The CDR3 is 15 amino acids. CDR1 and CDR2 from the germline V gene are MDHEN and SYDVKM. In DNA form, the CDR3 reads TGTGCCAGCAGATCTTGGACAGGACCGAATGGGGGACTGTTTTTT. Translating gives CASRSWTGPNGGLFF.

The V and J genes are TRBV19 and TRBJ1-1, with 9 positions matching TRBD1. V trimming: 5 bases; J trimming: 8 bases; junction bases outside the gene matches: 6. Germline V gives CDR1 LNHDA, CDR2 SQIVND (reference sequence). The CDR3 is 13 residues long. DNA for the CDR3: TGTGCCAGTAGTCCCCGGGACAGGGTCGAAGCTTTCTTT. This codes for CASSPRDRVEAFF.

This clone was recorded a few times. The chain employs TRBV5-1 and TRBJ2-3; D unresolved. The CDR3 is 14 amino acids. Germline V gene sequence: CDR1 SGHRS, CDR2 YFSETQ. Deletions cut 0 bases from V and 2 bases from J, with 7 bases between. The CDR3 bases are TGCGCCAGCAGCTTGGAGAGAACCACAGATACGCAGTATTTT. Amino acids: CASSLERTTDTQYF.

V gene TRBV7-2 combines with J gene TRBJ1-3; 8 bases map to TRBD1. This CDR3 comprises 16 residues. J was trimmed by 0 bases and V by 5 bases; bases with no gene match: 6. The germline V gene encodes CDR1 SGHTA and CDR2 FQGNSA. CDR3 sequence reads: CASSAGQAVSGNTIYF. The CDR3 nucleotides read TGTGCCAGCAGCGCGGGACAGGCCGTCTCTGGAAACACCATATATTTT.

This clone came up a few times. The CDR3 loop reads CASSAVGAISYNEQFF. The CDR3 coding sequence is TGTGCCAGCAGCGCCGTGGGCGCGATCTCCTACAATGAGCAGTTCTTC. V is TRBV9 and J is TRBJ2-1; D ambiguous. This CDR3 comprises 16 residues. Germline assignment: CDR1 SGDLS and CDR2 YYNGEE. V was pared by 3 bases and J by 0 bases, with 13 bases between.

The gene calls are TRBV11-2 and TRBJ2-3; D unclear. From germline, CDR1 is SGHAT and CDR2 FQNNGV. The CDR3 has 13 amino acids. V lost 3 bases, J lost 6 bases, and 10 bases lay in between. The CDR3 sequence: CASSFSSRDTQYF. The CDR3 DNA follows: TGTGCCAGCAGCTTTTCTTCGCGCGATACGCAGTATTTT.

The rearrangement joins TRBV6-5 to TRBJ1-1; D is uncertain. Germline-derived CDR1 and CDR2 are MNHEY and SVGAGI. V was shortened by 5 bases and J by 4 bases, with 11 bases between the two germline ends. This CDR3 region has 13 residues. The chain's CDR3 is CASSRVRSTEAFF. The CDR3 region has the DNA TGTGCCAGCAGTCGGGTTCGGAGCACTGAAGCTTTCTTT.

The chain links TRBV28 to TRBJ2-1; the match to TRBD2 covers 7 bases. J gave up 2 bases and V 3 bases, and 7 bases lay outside the gene matches. The CDR3 has 16 amino acids. Germline V gene lookup returns CDR1 MDHEN and CDR2 SYDVKM. The CDR3 nucleotides read TGTGCCAGCAGTTTTAGTTGGAGCGGGGCCTACAATGAGCAGTTCTTC. This translates into CASSFSWSGAYNEQFF.

The chain recombines TRBV25-1 with TRBJ2-1; 7 bases fit TRBD2. The germline gives CDR1 MGHDK, CDR2 SYGVNS. The CDR3 spans 16 residues. V shed 3 bases and J 8 bases; nucleotides not matched to a gene: 13. In DNA form, the CDR3 reads TGTGCCAGCAGTGAGGCCCGGGGGGAGGGCCGAGATGAGCAGTTCTTC. Its translation: CASSEARGEGRDEQFF.

V and J are TRBV19 and TRBJ2-1, with D unclear. Germline CDR1 reads LNHDA; CDR2 reads SQIVND (reference sequence). This CDR3 is built from 13 residues. This CDR3 is CAGPKSCYNEQFF. Written as DNA, the CDR3 is TGTGCGGGCCCCAAATCCTGTTACAATGAGCAGTTCTTC.

CDR3 amino acids: CASSELSRNTEAFF. The DNA for the CDR3 is TGTGCCAGCTCCGAGTTATCGAGGAACACTGAAGCTTTCTTT. The chain is built from TRBV18 and TRBJ1-1; D is unclear. CDR3 length: 14 residues. V shed 6 bases and J shed 1 base, with 12 bases lying between them. The germline V gene has CDR1 KGHSH and CDR2 LQKENI.

The genes are TRBV6-5 and TRBJ2-5, with 10 bases matching TRBD1. The DNA end is a closer match to TRBJ2-7, so the J assignment may be wrong. Germline CDR1 is MNHEY and CDR2 is SVGAGI. CDR3 size: 15 residues. CDR3 nucleotides: TGTGCCAGCAGTTACCGTGGACAGGGGGCCTACGAGCAGTACTTC. It yields the protein CASSYRGQGAYEQYF.

The genes are TRBV7-8 and TRBJ1-5, with 7 positions matching TRBD1. V lost 2 bases and J lost 5; bases outside the gene matches: 9. This CDR3 is built from 16 residues. Germline CDR1 reads SGHVS; CDR2 reads FQNEAQ. The CDR3 nucleotides read TGTGCCAGCAGCTTATTGAGGACAGGTTGGGATCAGCCCCAGCATTTT. Translation gives CASSLLRTGWDQPQHF. The full variable domain, its missing parts supplied by reference TRBV7-8 and TRBJ1-5, is GAGVSQSPRYKVAKRGQDVALRCDPISGHVSLFWYQQALGQGPEFLTYFQNEAQLDKSGLPSDRFFAERPEGSVSTLKIQRTQQEDSAVYLCASSLLRTGWDQPQHFGDGTRLSIL.